The 8 T cell receptor beta chains presented below share a single source sample, sequenced in a study of post-analysis software for immune sequencing data. Study-level points and caveats: With TRBV5-6, TRBV5-1 and TRBV20-1 included, about five TRBV segments were more frequent in patients than in controls.

Prepared libraries of TCR beta cDNA carried unique molecular identifiers. Via MiXCR, TCRdb re-called the PCR reads, giving one row per CDR3 protein. There are about 400,000 distinct CDR3 sequences in the sample; roughly 30% occur only once, and 10% to 15% lies in the top ten. These receptors are not linked to any known antigen. Sequenced sample: blood. The receptors here all came from a girl aged 5-17 years with multiple sclerosis.

Only a few counts were recorded for this clonotype. This chain connects TRBV6-5 to TRBJ2-5; 11 positions agree with TRBD2. CDR3 length equals 16 residues. V shed 6 bases and J 5 bases; nucleotides not matched to a gene: 11. Germline CDR1 is MNHEY and CDR2 is SVGAGI. CDR3 loop: CASSLGASGGPETQYF. The CDR3 nucleotides read TGTGCCAGCAGCCTCGGGGCTAGCGGGGGGCCGGAGACCCAGTACTTC.

This clonotype has just a few counts. The genes are TRBV12-3 or TRBV12-4 and TRBJ2-1, with D uncertain. V was clipped by 5 bases and J by 0 bases, with 11 bases between them. This CDR3 has 15 residues. For the CDR3, the DNA is TGTGCCAGCAGTGCCGGCCCGAGCTCCTACAATGAGCAGTTCTTC. Amino acids: CASSAGPSSYNEQFF.

This chain connects TRBV5-1 to TRBJ2-7, with 7 bases aligning to TRBD1. The better agreement between TRBJ2-5 and the DNA end casts doubt on the J call. The CDR3 is 13 amino acids. Per the germline V gene, CDR1 is SGHRS and CDR2 is YFSETQ. In DNA form, the CDR3 reads TGCGCCAGCAGCTCGACAGGGAGTGGGACCCAGTACTTC. This gives the protein CASSSTGSGTQYF.

The V call is TRBV3-1, the J call TRBJ2-1, with TRBD2 identical over 11 bases. The germline V gene encodes CDR1 LGHDT and CDR2 YNNKEL (reference sequence). The V gene end was trimmed by 0 bases and the J gene end by 5 bases; junction bases not matched to a gene: 15. This CDR3 has 20 amino acids. The CDR3 DNA follows: TGTGCCAGCAGCCAAGATCCCCCTTCCCCTAGCGGGGGGACCGACAATGAGCAGTTCTTC. It yields the protein CASSQDPPSPSGGTDNEQFF.

This clonotype was picked up many times. V is TRBV5-1 and J is TRBJ2-2, with 7 nucleotides matching TRBD1. Losses at the gene ends were 1 base for V and 2 bases for J; bases not matched to a gene: 5. The length of the CDR3 is 16 residues. Per germline, CDR1 SGHRS and CDR2 YFSETQ. CDR3 sequence: CASSLFDRANTGELFF. The CDR3 region has the DNA TGCGCCAGCAGCTTGTTTGACAGGGCTAACACCGGGGAGCTGTTTTTT.

This chain connects TRBV3-1 to TRBJ2-7; tentative D call: TRBD1 (6 bases). V dropped 4 bases and J dropped 5 bases, with 9 bases sitting between them. The CDR3 is 12 amino acids. The germline gives CDR1 LGHDT, CDR2 YNNKEL (reference sequence). The CDR3 protein is CASSRGQDEQYF. The DNA of the CDR3 is TGTGCCAGCAGCCGGGGGCAGGACGAGCAGTACTTC.

J is TRBJ1-2 and V is TRBV7-2, with D perhaps matching TRBD1 (6 bases). The ends were cut back, 5 bases at V and 5 bases at J, with 27 bases in the middle. Germline V gene sequence: CDR1 SGHTA, CDR2 FQGNSA. The CDR3 length is 18 residues. Written as DNA, the CDR3 is TGTGCCAGCAGCCGGATTATTGGGGGGGGCGCCTCTTTATATGGCTACACCTTC. As protein: CASSRIIGGGASLYGYTF. Together with reference TRBV7-2 and TRBJ1-2, the CDR3 gives the full variable domain: GAGVSQSPSNKVTEKGKDVELRCDPISGHTALYWYRQSLGQGLEFLIYFQGNSAPDKSGLPSDRFSAERTGGSVSTLTIQRTQQEDSAVYLCASSRIIGGGASLYGYTFGSGTRLTVV.

In its sample, this clonotype was seen a few times. The rearrangement joins TRBV7-2 to TRBJ2-7; D not resolved. V lost 6 bases and J 4 bases, leaving 19 bases between the germline ends. In germline, CDR1 is SGHTA, CDR2 FQGNSA. CDR3 size: 15 residues. CDR3 residues: CASREQAMERYEQYF. For the CDR3, the DNA is TGTGCCAGCAGGGAGCAGGCTATGGAGCGATACGAGCAGTACTTC.